One sample yielded the 5 T cell receptor beta chains listed below, sequenced in a study of OX40 agonist ivuxolimab in advanced cancers. The assay was immunoSEQ multiplex PCR, and TCRdb's table has in-frame clones only and misses some. Here the sample spans 80,000 to 100,000 clones, around 94% being singletons. The sequencing here drew on CD4+ or CD8+ T cells sorted from blood, taken in a trial of the OX40 agonist ivuxolimab. All receptors come from an adult with an advanced solid tumor such as melanoma, head and neck, liver or kidney cancer.

The chain joins TRBV18 to TRBJ1-2; D remains unclear. Germline CDR1 is KGHSH and CDR2 is LQKENI. Deletions cut 3 bases from V and 4 bases from J, with 15 bases between. The CDR3 spans 15 residues. CDR3 loop: CASSPGVAVGYGYTF. The CDR3 DNA is TGTGCCAGCTCACCCGGGGTTGCGGTCGGCTATGGCTACACCTTC.

J is TRBJ1-5 and V is TRBV5-6; D unclear. CDR1 is SGHDT and CDR2 is YYEEEE in the germline V gene. Trimming pared 1 base from V and 8 bases from J, leaving 16 bases between. CDR3 length equals 15 residues. CDR3 sequence reads: CASSLLGRQKEPQHF. The CDR3, as DNA: TGTGCCAGCAGCTTGCTTGGGCGCCAGAAAGAGCCCCAGCATTTT.

This clone was seen a single time. The DNA of the CDR3 is TGTGCCAGCAGTGAAGCGGGAGAGACCTACGAGCAGTACTTC. The encoded protein is CASSEAGETYEQYF. The chain couples TRBV6-1 to TRBJ2-7; maybe TRBD2 (5 bases). This CDR3 is 14 amino acids long. V lost 0 bases and J 2 bases, leaving 8 bases between the germline ends. Germline values: CDR1 MNHNS, CDR2 SASEGT.

CDR3 in amino acids: CASSMSSEAFF. CDR3 in DNA: TGTGCCAGTAGTATGTCTTCTGAAGCTTTCTTT. This chain links TRBV19 with TRBJ1-1, with D unclear. Trimming pared 3 bases from V and 6 bases from J, leaving 5 bases between. There are 11 residues in the CDR3. Germline CDR1 is LNHDA and CDR2 is SQIVND (reference sequence).

This chain uses TRBV28 with TRBJ1-2, with a tentative D call TRBD1 (6 bases). The V gene's germline CDR1 is MDHEN and CDR2 SYDVKM. Trimming removed 6 bases from V and 6 bases from J, with 17 bases in between. This CDR3 comprises 14 residues. The CDR3 region is CASRRPGGEDGYTF. The CDR3 nucleotides are TGTGCCAGCAGACGCCCGGGGGGCGAGGATGGCTACACCTTC.